This TCR beta chain was observed in a study of T cell responses to AZD1222 COVID-19 vaccine. The repertoire was sequenced with immunoSEQ multiplex PCR; TCRdb's copy has only in-frame clones and lacks some. The repertoire includes 130,000 to 150,000 clones, over 80% of them detected once, and around 2.8% sits in the top ten. Study results and caveats: Donors in the cohort were predominantly white British and more often female, and clonal diversity was possibly underestimated.

Germline CDR1 is SGHNT and CDR2 is YYREEE (reference sequence). The CDR3 is 12 amino acids. The V end was cut by 6 bases, the J end by 3 bases, with 9 bases between. Only one count was recorded for this clone. Its matching antigen is unknown. The sequence derives from an adult in good health. This sequence joins TRBV5-4 and TRBJ1-2; possibly TRBD1 for D (6 bases). Sequencing used peripheral blood, obtained on day 0 of MenACWY control vaccination. CDR3 coding DNA: TGTGCCAGCACAGGGGCGGACTATGGCTACACCTTC. It translates to CASTGADYGYTF.